This T cell receptor beta chain emerged from a study of shared clonotypes between healthy human individuals. Running of the assay took place at deep level. The table came from immunoSEQ multiplex PCR; TCRdb's copy has only in-frame clones and leaves some out. The sample records 450,000 to 650,000 clones, 70% to 80% being singletons. Germline CDR1 is SEHNR and CDR2 is FQNEAQ (reference sequence). The CDR3 runs to 17 residues. Trimming removed 5 bases at V and 5 bases at J, with 22 bases between. The chain couples TRBV7-9 to TRBJ2-1; weak D call: TRBD1 (7 bases). The sample consisted of PBMCs. The source is a woman in her forties in good health. Some clones in this sample may be carry-over from other donors' samples. CDR3 sequence reads: CASSPGGPWGTDNEQFF. Written as DNA, the CDR3 is TGTGCCAGCAGCCCCGGGGGTCCCTGGGGGACAGACAATGAGCAGTTCTTC.